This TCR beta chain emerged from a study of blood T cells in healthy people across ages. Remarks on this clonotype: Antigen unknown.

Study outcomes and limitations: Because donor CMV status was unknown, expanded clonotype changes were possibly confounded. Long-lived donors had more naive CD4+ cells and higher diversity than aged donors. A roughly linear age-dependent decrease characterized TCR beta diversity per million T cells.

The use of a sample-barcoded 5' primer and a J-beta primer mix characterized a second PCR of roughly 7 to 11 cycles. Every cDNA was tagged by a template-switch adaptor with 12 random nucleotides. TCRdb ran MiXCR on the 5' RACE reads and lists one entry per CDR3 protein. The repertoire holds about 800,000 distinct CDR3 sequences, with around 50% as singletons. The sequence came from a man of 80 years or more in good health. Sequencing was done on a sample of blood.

Written as DNA, the CDR3 is TGTGCCAGCAGCTCTAGCGGGAGGGGAAACAATGAGCAGTACTTC. Translated, it gives CASSSSGRGNNEQYF. This chain uses TRBV11-3 with TRBJ2-1, with 12 bases that match TRBD2. The end of the DNA aligns better with TRBJ2-7, so the J call may be wrong. CDR1 SGHNT and CDR2 YENEEA come from the germline V gene. This CDR3 has 15 amino acids.